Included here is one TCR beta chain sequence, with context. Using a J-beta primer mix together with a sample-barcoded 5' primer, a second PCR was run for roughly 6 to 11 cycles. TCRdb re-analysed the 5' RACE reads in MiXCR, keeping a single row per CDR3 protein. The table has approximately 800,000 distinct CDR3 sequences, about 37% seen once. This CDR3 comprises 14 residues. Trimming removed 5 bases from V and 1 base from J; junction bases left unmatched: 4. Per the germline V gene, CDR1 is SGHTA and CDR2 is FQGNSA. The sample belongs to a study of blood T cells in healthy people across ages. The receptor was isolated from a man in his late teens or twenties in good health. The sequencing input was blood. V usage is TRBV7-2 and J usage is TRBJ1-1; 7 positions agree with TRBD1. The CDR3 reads CASSQDRENTEAFF. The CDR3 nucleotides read TGTGCCAGCAGCCAAGACAGGGAGAACACTGAAGCTTTCTTT.